This T cell receptor beta chain was sequenced in a study of low-dose radiotherapy and immunotherapy resistance in tumors (dated by TCRdb to 2022 to 2024). Turning to the overall study: In Cohort 1, each fraction delivered 0.5 Gy every 2 weeks, and the prescribed total PTV dose was 6.5 Gy. For Cohort 2, the dose was 1 Gy per fraction given every two weeks, adding up to 13 Gy in total across 26 weeks. Patients were given nivolumab as a 240 mg flat dose every two weeks and ipilimumab at 1 mg/kg every six weeks, with both drugs delivered intravenously. Every two weeks, patients got intravenous cyclophosphamide at 200 mg/m2, given one day ahead of each radiation and immunotherapy administration. Patients took aspirin 300 mg orally once daily for four cycles, starting on cycle 1 day 1. Randomization of trial participants into treatment groups was not performed. The translational analysis covered eight patients: three from the first dose cohort and the first five from the second dose cohort.

Notes on this clonotype: There is no known antigen for this receptor. The DNA is omitted, as the CDR3 cannot be located on it reliably, and the CDR3 follows TCRdb's listing.

The listed sequencing device is Illumina HiSeq 2500. To make first-strand cDNA, Superscript III was used along with a set of TRAV- and TRBV-specific primers so that both the TCRalpha and TCRbeta chains were covered. A roughly 18-cycle PCR with Phusion amplified the TCRs, pairing a constant-region primer with the adapter that was attached to the V primers. The MessageAmp II aRNA Amplification Kit was used to amplify the isolated mRNA, with in vitro transcription run for 16 hours at 37 degrees C. mRNA for TCR sequencing was isolated with the Dynabeads mRNA DIRECT Purification Kit. Indexed Illumina adapters were added in a second Phusion PCR of about 27 cycles, after which AMPure XP beads were used to purify the products. From the authors' description of their analysis: Using custom Perl scripts, TCR sequences encoding the same protein were pooled, out-of-frame sequences were removed, and the abundance of each clonotype was computed. Any TCR sequence backed by just one read was left out of the analysis. Among the metrics used to describe the repertoires were Shannon entropy, Gini index, clonality, richness, and the frequency of TCRs shared between repertoires. TCRdb passed the public sequencing reads through fastp at Q25 and MiXCR, retaining productive beta sequences. Under each unique CDR3 protein, matching rows form one entry showing the most common genes and DNA. TCRdb's processing, not the authors' own work, is the source of the V and J calls. The table for this sample lists about 82,000 distinct CDR3 sequences; under 20% of them were counted only once. The ten top clones hold approximately 6% of the sample.

Read against the paper, the sample's time point label means: before trial treatment. The donors took part in RACIN, a single-arm, phase I, dose-escalation trial that combined nivolumab, ipilimumab, aspirin, low-dose cyclophosphamide and low-dose radiotherapy. Eligible patients had advanced, TIL-negative solid tumors. The CDR3 contains 19 residues, cysteine and phenylalanine counted. Recombination connected TRBV21-1 to TRBJ2-2; the table's D call, TRBD2, has no DNA check behind it. TRBV21-1 is classified as a pseudogene. The sample consisted of PBMCs, taken before treatment. This clonotype was obtained from a male donor with prostate cancer. The CDR3 is CASSNRTSGRPNTGELFFF.